The next 27 T cell receptor beta chains were all read from a single sample in a study of T cell responses to AZD1222 COVID-19 vaccine. TCRdb keeps only in-frame clones here, not all; method: immunoSEQ multiplex PCR. The data contain 100,000 to 120,000 clones, 88% of them singletons. The sample here was peripheral blood, taken on day 0 of AZD1222 vaccination. All receptors come from an adult in good health.

The rearrangement links TRBV4-3 to TRBJ2-2; D uncertain. The CDR3 loop spans 13 amino acids. V lost 0 bases, J lost 3 bases, and 2 bases lay in between. Germline assignment: CDR1 LGHNA and CDR2 YSLEER. The CDR3 DNA follows: TGCGCCAGCAGCCAAGATCACACCGGGGAGCTGTTTTTT. This codes for CASSQDHTGELFF.

The chain has TRBV29-1 and TRBJ1-6; TRBD1 is a possible D gene (5 bases). Trimming cost V 4 bases and J 9 bases, with 10 bases left between them. CDR1 SQVTM and CDR2 ANQGSEA come from the germline V gene. The CDR3 covers 12 residues. The CDR3 region has the DNA TGCAGCGTTGGGGGACGGATTTCACCCCTCCACTTT. This encodes CSVGGRISPLHF.

The chain uses TRBV10-2 and TRBJ1-1; 10 nucleotides align to TRBD1. The CDR3 contains 15 residues. The germline CDR1 and CDR2 sequences are WSHSY and SAAADI. With V trimmed by 7 bases and J by 1 base, 6 bases remained unmatched. The CDR3 region is CASTDRGLGNTEAFF. The CDR3 DNA is TGCGCCAGCACCGACAGGGGGCTTGGGAACACTGAAGCTTTCTTT.

This clone was detected once. The rearrangement uses TRBV24-1 and TRBJ1-1, with D perhaps matching TRBD1 (5 bases). This CDR3 is built from 14 residues. Germline V gene data show CDR1 as KGHDR and CDR2 as SFDVKD. Trimming stripped 3 bases from V and 0 bases from J, with 7 bases between. The DNA for the CDR3 is TGTGCCACCAGTGATGCAGGGATGAACACTGAAGCTTTCTTT. This gives the protein CATSDAGMNTEAFF.

This clone occurred once. The rearrangement joins TRBV7-2 to TRBJ1-1, with 9 bases that match TRBD1. Per germline, CDR1 SGHTA and CDR2 FQGNSA. J was trimmed by 0 bases and V by 1 base; bases with no gene match: 3. CDR3 length: 16 residues. In nucleotides, the CDR3 is TGTGCCAGCAGCTTAGTACGGGACAGGGTGAACACTGAAGCTTTCTTT. It yields the protein CASSLVRDRVNTEAFF.

The chain couples TRBV30 to TRBJ2-7; the match to TRBD2 covers 11 bases. This CDR3 region has 20 residues. In germline, CDR1 is GTSNPN, CDR2 SVGIG (reference sequence). V lost 0 bases and J lost 4; bases outside the gene matches: 20. CDR3 coding DNA: TGTGCCTGGAGTGTACCCCACTTAGCGGGAGGGCGCCCGAGCCCATACGAGCAGTACTTC. Translating gives CAWSVPHLAGGRPSPYEQYF.

This rearrangement joins TRBV19 to TRBJ1-2; TRBD1 might be the D (6 bases). The CDR3 has 15 amino acids. CDR1 and CDR2 from the germline V gene are LNHDA and SQIVND (reference sequence). Trimming cost V 5 bases and J 8 bases, with 21 bases left between them. The CDR3 protein is CASSAPDSTLWGYTF. As DNA, the CDR3 is TGTGCCAGTAGTGCCCCGGACAGTACGCTCTGGGGCTACACCTTC. The whole variable domain, filled in from reference TRBV19 and TRBJ1-2, reads DGGITQSPKYLFRKEGQNVTLSCEQNLNHDAMYWYRQDPGQGLRLIYYSQIVNDFQKGDIAEGYSVSREKKESFPLTVTSAQKNPTAFYLCASSAPDSTLWGYTFGSGTRLTVV.

V is TRBV6-5 and J is TRBJ1-6; 9 nucleotides align to TRBD1. The CDR3 is 13 residues long. The germline V gene has CDR1 MNHEY and CDR2 SVGAGI. Losses at the gene ends were 8 bases for V and 9 bases for J; bases not matched to a gene: 5. The DNA of the CDR3 is TGTGCCAGCGAACAGGGGGCGCCTTCACCCCTCCACTTT. Translation gives CASEQGAPSPLHF.

The V and J genes are TRBV30 and TRBJ2-7; perhaps TRBD2 as D (6 bases). Germline V CDR1 and CDR2: GTSNPN, SVGIG (reference sequence). V shed 2 bases and J shed 2 bases, with 16 bases lying between them. The CDR3 has 15 residues. The CDR3 region is CAWSSRGSGTYEQYF. DNA for the CDR3: TGTGCCTGGAGTTCCCGAGGTAGCGGAACCTACGAGCAGTACTTC.

J is TRBJ2-1 and V is TRBV18; 10 bases agree with TRBD2. Per the germline V gene, CDR1 is KGHSH and CDR2 is LQKENI. The CDR3 is made up of 15 amino acids. The V segment lost 6 bases and the J segment 7 bases; nucleotides outside the gene matches: 9. The DNA for the CDR3 is TGTGCCAGCTCCCCCGAGCGGGAGGGCAGAAATGAGCAGTTCTTC. It codes for CASSPEREGRNEQFF.

This clone was seen once. The chain uses TRBV4-2 and TRBJ1-2; tentatively, D is TRBD1 (6 bases). This CDR3 spans 15 amino acids. Trimming pared 7 bases from V and 4 bases from J, leaving 19 bases between. Germline CDR1 LGHNA, CDR2 YNFKEQ. The CDR3 DNA reads as TGTGCCAGCACCCCTGTCGGGGGGGGCAGCTATGGCTACACCTTC. It encodes CASTPVGGGSYGYTF.

The chain couples TRBV27 to TRBJ2-3; no clear D gene. Per the germline V gene, CDR1 is MNHEY and CDR2 is SMNVEV (reference sequence). This CDR3 has 16 residues. V gave up 5 bases and J gave up 0 bases, with 15 bases separating them. The CDR3 reads CASSPDTSTSTDTQYF. The CDR3 DNA sequence: TGTGCCAGCAGTCCAGACACATCCACTAGCACAGATACGCAGTATTTT.

The chain links TRBV19 to TRBJ1-3; D gene ambiguous. Germline V gives CDR1 LNHDA, CDR2 SQIVND (reference sequence). Trimming stripped 8 bases from V and 0 bases from J, with 14 bases between. The CDR3 loop spans 15 amino acids. The CDR3 bases are TGTGCCAGTCTACGTGCCGCGAACTCTGGAAACACCATATATTTT. This codes for CASLRAANSGNTIYF.

V gene TRBV30 combines with J gene TRBJ1-5, with TRBD1 identical over 7 bases. The V segment lost 3 bases and the J segment 5 bases; nucleotides outside the gene matches: 10. The CDR3 loop spans 15 amino acids. Germline V lookup: CDR1 GTSNPN, CDR2 SVGIG (reference sequence). The CDR3 region is CAWSLRGQNYQPQHF. In DNA form, the CDR3 reads TGTGCCTGGAGCCTAAGGGGACAGAACTATCAGCCCCAGCATTTT.

This chain uses TRBV15 with TRBJ2-3, with D possibly being TRBD1 (5 bases). CDR1 is LNHNV and CDR2 is YYDKDF in the germline V gene (reference sequence). V lost 0 bases and J 4 bases, leaving 11 bases between the germline ends. The CDR3 runs to 15 residues. The chain's CDR3 is CATSRDRQGSDTQYF. The CDR3 DNA follows: TGTGCCACCAGCAGAGATAGGCAGGGTTCAGATACGCAGTATTTT. The whole variable domain, remainder taken from reference TRBV15 and TRBJ2-3, is DAMVIQNPRYQVTQFGKPVTLSCSQTLNHNVMYWYQQKSSQAPKLLFHYYDKDFNNEADTPDNFQSRRPNTSFCFLDIRSPGLGDTAMYLCATSRDRQGSDTQYFGPGTRLTVL.

CDR3 sequence (DNA): TGTGCCAGCAGTTTGGCTAGCGGGGGTTACAATGAGCAGTTCTTC. Translation: CASSLASGGYNEQFF. V and J are TRBV28 and TRBJ2-1, with 10 bases that match TRBD2. J gave up 4 bases and V 3 bases, and 3 bases lay outside the gene matches. The CDR3 is 15 residues long. CDR1 is MDHEN, CDR2 SYDVKM, per germline.

V gene TRBV7-8 combines with J gene TRBJ1-1; D not resolved. Trimming left V 5 bases short and J 0 bases short, with 7 bases between. The CDR3 length is 13 residues. Germline values: CDR1 SGHVS, CDR2 FQNEAQ. CDR3 nucleotide sequence: TGTGCCAGCAGCATCAAGATGAACACTGAAGCTTTCTTT. Translated, it gives CASSIKMNTEAFF.

This chain links TRBV28 with TRBJ2-1; TRBD1 agrees at 10 bases. CDR1 and CDR2 (germline): MDHEN, SYDVKM. Trimming cost V 8 bases and J 7 bases; bases outside gene matches: 5. This CDR3 spans 13 amino acids. The CDR3 bases are TGTGCCAGCGCGGACAGGGGGTGGAATGAGCAGTTCTTC. Its translation is CASADRGWNEQFF.

The V gene is TRBV5-8, the J gene TRBJ1-5; TRBD1 is a possible D gene (6 bases). Trimming stripped 0 bases from V and 2 bases from J, with 9 bases between. Germline V lookup: CDR1 SGHTS, CDR2 YDEGEE. CDR3 length equals 15 residues. DNA for the CDR3: TGTGCCAGCAGCTTGGCCGCAGGGGGCAATCAGCCCCAGCATTTT. Translating it yields CASSLAAGGNQPQHF.

This clone appeared once. The chain couples TRBV5-1 to TRBJ1-2; 7 bases agree with TRBD1. The CDR3 sequence is 13 residues long. Germline V gene sequence: CDR1 SGHRS, CDR2 YFSETQ. V was clipped by 5 bases and J by 4 bases; unmatched bases: 5. The DNA for the CDR3 is TGCGCCAGCAGGCGGGACAGCCCCTATGGCTACACCTTC. This translates into CASRRDSPYGYTF. Supplemented by reference TRBV5-1 and TRBJ1-2, the full variable domain reads KAGVTQTPRYLIKTRGQQVTLSCSPISGHRSVSWYQQTPGQGLQFLFEYFSETQRNKGNFPGRFSGRQFSNSRSEMNVSTLELGDSALYLCASRRDSPYGYTFGSGTRLTVV.

The chain has TRBV10-3 and TRBJ2-2; TRBD1 matches at 8 bases. The CDR3 extends over 15 amino acids. Losses at the gene ends were 6 bases for V and 5 bases for J; bases not matched to a gene: 8. Per germline, CDR1 ENHRY and CDR2 SYGVKD. The CDR3 DNA reads as TGTGCCATCAGGGACAGGGAGGATGTTACCGGGGAGCTGTTTTTT. This encodes CAIRDREDVTGELFF.

This chain joins TRBV18 and TRBJ2-2; maybe TRBD1 (5 bases). Germline V lookup: CDR1 KGHSH, CDR2 LQKENI. V dropped 5 bases and J dropped 2 bases, with 12 bases sitting between them. The CDR3 contains 15 residues. CDR3 sequence reads: CASSGSTENTGELFF. CDR3 nucleotide sequence: TGTGCCAGCTCAGGTTCGACAGAAAACACCGGGGAGCTGTTTTTT.

V gene TRBV6-2 or TRBV6-3 combines with J gene TRBJ2-6; 8 bases match TRBD2. Losses at the gene ends were 2 bases for V and 0 bases for J; bases not matched to a gene: 6. CDR3 size: 18 residues. Germline CDR1 is MNHEY and CDR2 is SVGEGT. CDR3 in amino acids: CASSYRPSGFSGANVLTF. CDR3 in DNA: TGTGCCAGCAGTTACAGGCCTAGCGGGTTCTCTGGGGCCAACGTCCTGACTTTC.

In this sample, this clone turned up once. The gene calls are TRBV24-1 and TRBJ2-3; 10 positions agree with TRBD2. The length of the CDR3 is 18 residues. The germline gives CDR1 KGHDR, CDR2 SFDVKD. V shed 8 bases and J 4 bases; nucleotides not matched to a gene: 17. The CDR3 nucleotides read TGTGCCACCACCCTCCTTTCTAGCGGGAGAGATGGGGCAGATACGCAGTATTTT. As protein: CATTLLSSGRDGADTQYF.

The rearrangement uses TRBV7-2 and TRBJ2-3; D is unclear. The V and J ends lost 3 bases and 1 base respectively, with 2 bases between them. CDR1 SGHTA and CDR2 FQGNSA come from the germline V gene. CDR3 length equals 12 residues. CDR3 coding DNA: TGTGCCAGCAGCTTTGGCACAGATACGCAGTATTTT. Translation: CASSFGTDTQYF.

The rearrangement uses TRBV5-6 and TRBJ2-1; maybe TRBD1 (5 bases). V was shortened by 5 bases and J by 4 bases, with 10 bases between the two germline ends. The germline V gene encodes CDR1 SGHDT and CDR2 YYEEEE. The CDR3 covers 13 residues. The CDR3: CASRQVGYNEQFF. The CDR3, as DNA: TGTGCCAGCAGACAGGTTGGGTACAATGAGCAGTTCTTC.

The chain uses TRBV6-5 and TRBJ1-1, with 7 positions matching TRBD1. Per germline, CDR1 MNHEY and CDR2 SVGAGI. The CDR3 covers 13 residues. The V and J ends lost 6 bases and 7 bases, in that order; junction bases with no gene match: 8. The CDR3 reads CASRYGTALEAFF. CDR3 DNA: TGTGCCAGCAGATATGGGACAGCCCTTGAAGCTTTCTTT.